These T cell receptor beta chains were read from a single sample in a study of early T cells in non-severe SARS-CoV-2 infection. TCRdb reanalysed the 5' RACE reads using MiXCR and keeps one entry per CDR3 protein. In the table there are tens of thousands of distinct CDR3 sequences, 3.5% to 5.5% of which are singletons. The sample was whole blood. The receptor set was obtained from an adult who was a healthcare worker with PCR-confirmed SARS-CoV-2 infection or an uninfected control (not recorded which). Both conserved end residues are part of each CDR3. The order of the fields is J gene, V gene, clone size, CDR3 protein. Size tells how often a clone was seen (once, few, many) or the class of an expanded clone, and some rows leave it out.

J gene: TRBJ2-1; V gene: TRBV7-2; clone size: many; CDR3 protein: CASSLARQGMLQFF
J gene: TRBJ1-1; V gene: TRBV11-2; clone size: few; CDR3 protein: CASSPPGDTEAFF
J gene: TRBJ2-3; V gene: TRBV12-3/TRBV12-4; clone size: few; CDR3 protein: CASSLRQGGTDTQYF
J gene: TRBJ2-7; V gene: TRBV19; clone size: NA; CDR3 protein: CASSWAGEQYF
J gene: TRBJ2-7; V gene: TRBV29-1; clone size: NA; CDR3 protein: CSGGTGEWYEQYF
J gene: TRBJ2-1; V gene: TRBV24-1; clone size: many; CDR3 protein: CAIGLGVQQFF
J gene: TRBJ2-7; V gene: TRBV29-1; clone size: many; CDR3 protein: CSVEVGSYEQYF
J gene: TRBJ1-1; V gene: TRBV3-2; clone size: NA; CDR3 protein: CASSQVGSGNTEAFF
J gene: TRBJ2-7; V gene: TRBV20-1; clone size: many; CDR3 protein: CSASEGGETYEQYF
J gene: TRBJ1-1; V gene: TRBV14; clone size: many; CDR3 protein: CASSQYRGLAEAFF
J gene: TRBJ2-5; V gene: TRBV7-9; clone size: many; CDR3 protein: CAGNTGQTYQETQYF
J gene: TRBJ2-4; V gene: TRBV29-1; clone size: many; CDR3 protein: CSVEDRGDIQYF
J gene: TRBJ1-5; V gene: TRBV27; clone size: many; CDR3 protein: CASSSGTVGNQPQHF
J gene: TRBJ2-7; V gene: TRBV7-7; clone size: many; CDR3 protein: CASSLGEGPYEQYF
J gene: TRBJ1-1; V gene: TRBV7-6; clone size: few; CDR3 protein: CASSLKGTGTEAFF
J gene: TRBJ1-1; V gene: TRBV11-2; clone size: many; CDR3 protein: CASSPLVTKAFF
J gene: TRBJ2-4; V gene: TRBV7-9; clone size: many; CDR3 protein: CASSPPLAKNIQYF
J gene: TRBJ2-3; V gene: TRBV5-1; clone size: NA; CDR3 protein: CASSLDRNTDTQYF
J gene: TRBJ2-7; V gene: TRBV28; clone size: many; CDR3 protein: CASSFFTRTGPYEQYF
J gene: TRBJ1-1; V gene: TRBV25-1; clone size: NA; CDR3 protein: CASSEGYVDRGYTEAFF
J gene: TRBJ2-5; V gene: TRBV7-9; clone size: few; CDR3 protein: CASSLNDGGGTQYF
J gene: TRBJ2-1; V gene: TRBV7-8; clone size: many; CDR3 protein: CASSRDRAYNEQFF
J gene: TRBJ2-3; V gene: TRBV7-6; clone size: few; CDR3 protein: CASSLSRLALGTDTQYF
J gene: TRBJ2-3; V gene: TRBV7-8; clone size: many; CDR3 protein: CASSLQGVKANTQYF
J gene: TRBJ2-5; V gene: TRBV4-2; clone size: many; CDR3 protein: CASSQDRQRGEETQYF
J gene: TRBJ1-2; V gene: TRBV29-1; clone size: many; CDR3 protein: CSVGGRRPPNYGYTF
J gene: TRBJ2-7; V gene: TRBV5-1; clone size: many; CDR3 protein: CASSTGTSGRSYEQYF
J gene: TRBJ2-7; V gene: TRBV27; clone size: medium-sized; CDR3 protein: CASSLTGYEQYF
J gene: TRBJ2-5; V gene: TRBV12-3/TRBV12-4; clone size: few; CDR3 protein: CASSIRDRQETQYF
J gene: TRBJ1-5; V gene: TRBV28; clone size: many; CDR3 protein: CASSSSDQPQHF
J gene: TRBJ1-5; V gene: TRBV20-1; clone size: many; CDR3 protein: CSARGGTENQPQHF
J gene: TRBJ2-3; V gene: TRBV20-1; clone size: medium-sized; CDR3 protein: CSARGSHTDTQYF
J gene: TRBJ1-5; V gene: TRBV7-8; clone size: many; CDR3 protein: CASSLSVGAGNQPQHF
J gene: TRBJ2-7; V gene: TRBV6-2/TRBV6-3; clone size: many; CDR3 protein: CASSYLLSGLSYEQYF
J gene: TRBJ1-2; V gene: TRBV9; clone size: many; CDR3 protein: CASSPGQGRSNNYGYTF
J gene: TRBJ2-3; V gene: TRBV7-2; clone size: medium-sized; CDR3 protein: CASSLGASVTSTDTQYF
J gene: TRBJ1-1; V gene: TRBV11-2; clone size: few; CDR3 protein: CASSLTGGIAFF
J gene: TRBJ1-2; V gene: TRBV28; clone size: few; CDR3 protein: CASGNSEYGYTF
J gene: TRBJ2-1; V gene: TRBV4-3; clone size: many; CDR3 protein: CASSLSLFAGQGAGNEQFF
J gene: TRBJ2-3; V gene: TRBV11-1; clone size: many; CDR3 protein: CASSLWGADTQYF
J gene: TRBJ2-5; V gene: TRBV29-1; clone size: many; CDR3 protein: CSVEDLPDYIQETQYF
J gene: TRBJ1-1; V gene: TRBV19; clone size: many; CDR3 protein: CASTLRRQYTEAFF
J gene: TRBJ1-2; V gene: TRBV6-1; clone size: many; CDR3 protein: CASTGWRFGYTF
J gene: TRBJ1-4; V gene: TRBV6-5; clone size: many; CDR3 protein: CASGQPATNKKLFF
J gene: TRBJ2-2; V gene: TRBV7-2; clone size: few; CDR3 protein: CASSSGLAGLVGELFF
J gene: TRBJ2-3; V gene: TRBV4-3; clone size: many; CDR3 protein: CASSQEVASGGDTQYF
J gene: TRBJ1-4; V gene: TRBV5-5; clone size: many; CDR3 protein: CASSVGGLPNEKLFF
J gene: TRBJ1-2; V gene: TRBV9; clone size: medium-sized; CDR3 protein: CASSASTDLTNYGYTF
J gene: TRBJ1-1; V gene: TRBV5-1; clone size: many; CDR3 protein: CASSAGWENTEAFF
J gene: TRBJ1-2; V gene: TRBV29-1; clone size: many; CDR3 protein: CSVEAPGGGYGYTF
J gene: TRBJ2-1; V gene: TRBV28; clone size: many; CDR3 protein: CASSLAGEGYNEQFF
J gene: TRBJ1-4; V gene: TRBV6-2/TRBV6-3; clone size: many; CDR3 protein: CASSPGGGVEKLFF
J gene: TRBJ1-1; V gene: TRBV28; clone size: medium-sized; CDR3 protein: CASSPGTGDTEAFF
J gene: TRBJ2-7; V gene: TRBV29-1; clone size: few; CDR3 protein: CSVGRTGQYSSYEQYF
J gene: TRBJ1-5; V gene: TRBV27; clone size: many; CDR3 protein: CASSFLGSNQPQHF
J gene: TRBJ2-7; V gene: TRBV7-9; clone size: NA; CDR3 protein: CASSSTGGQNEQYF
J gene: TRBJ2-3; V gene: TRBV27; clone size: few; CDR3 protein: CASSLLGRDTQYF
J gene: TRBJ2-7; V gene: TRBV7-2; clone size: many; CDR3 protein: CASSLSGLVSVEQYF
J gene: TRBJ1-1; V gene: TRBV28; clone size: many; CDR3 protein: CASSPAGWGTEAFF